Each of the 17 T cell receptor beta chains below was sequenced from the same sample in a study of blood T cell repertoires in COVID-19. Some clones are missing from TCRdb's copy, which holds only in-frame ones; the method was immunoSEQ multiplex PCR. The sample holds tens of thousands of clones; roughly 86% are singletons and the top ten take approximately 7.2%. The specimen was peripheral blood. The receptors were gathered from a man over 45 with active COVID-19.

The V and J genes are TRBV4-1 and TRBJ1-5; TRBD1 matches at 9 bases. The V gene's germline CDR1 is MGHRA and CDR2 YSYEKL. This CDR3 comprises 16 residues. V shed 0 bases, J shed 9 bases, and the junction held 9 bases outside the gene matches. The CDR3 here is CASSQDAEQGAMPQHF. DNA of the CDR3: TGCGCCAGCAGCCAAGATGCTGAACAGGGGGCAATGCCCCAGCATTTT.

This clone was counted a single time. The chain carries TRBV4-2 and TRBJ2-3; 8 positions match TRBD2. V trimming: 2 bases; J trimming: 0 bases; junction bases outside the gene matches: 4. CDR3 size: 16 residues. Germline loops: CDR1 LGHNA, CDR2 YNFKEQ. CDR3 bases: TGTGCCAGCAGCCAAAACGGCGGGGGGAGCACAGATACGCAGTATTTT. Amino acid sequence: CASSQNGGGSTDTQYF.

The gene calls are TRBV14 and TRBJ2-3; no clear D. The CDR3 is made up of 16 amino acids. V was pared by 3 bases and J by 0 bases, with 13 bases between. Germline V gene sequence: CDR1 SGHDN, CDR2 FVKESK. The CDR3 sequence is CASSHWNLASTDTQYF. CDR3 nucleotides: TGTGCCAGCAGCCATTGGAACTTAGCTAGCACAGATACGCAGTATTTT.

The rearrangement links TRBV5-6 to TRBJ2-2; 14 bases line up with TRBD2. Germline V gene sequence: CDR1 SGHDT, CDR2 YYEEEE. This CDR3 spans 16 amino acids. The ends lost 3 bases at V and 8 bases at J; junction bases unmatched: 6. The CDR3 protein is CASSSLTSGRAGELFF. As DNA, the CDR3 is TGTGCCAGCAGCTCGTTGACTAGCGGGAGGGCGGGGGAGCTGTTTTTT. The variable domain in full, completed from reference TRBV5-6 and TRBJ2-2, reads DAGVTQSPTHLIKTRGQQVTLRCSPKSGHDTVSWYQQALGQGPQFIFQYYEEEERQRGNFPDRFSGHQFPNYSSELNVNALLLGDSALYLCASSSLTSGRAGELFFGEGSRLTVL.

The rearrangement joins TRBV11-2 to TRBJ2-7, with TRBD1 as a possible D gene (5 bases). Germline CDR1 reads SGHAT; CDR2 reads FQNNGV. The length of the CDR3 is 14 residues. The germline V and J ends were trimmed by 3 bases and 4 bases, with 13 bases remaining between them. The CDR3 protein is CASSFGWGGYEQYV. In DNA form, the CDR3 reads TGTGCCAGCAGCTTTGGCTGGGGCGGTTACGAGCAGTACGTC.

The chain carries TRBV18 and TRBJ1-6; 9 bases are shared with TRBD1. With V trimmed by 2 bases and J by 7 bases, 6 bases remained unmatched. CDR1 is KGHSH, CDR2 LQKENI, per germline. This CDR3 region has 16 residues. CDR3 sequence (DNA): TGTGCCAGCTCACCAACAGGACAGGGGTCCAATTCACCCCTCCACTTT. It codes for CASSPTGQGSNSPLHF. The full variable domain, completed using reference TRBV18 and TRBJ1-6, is NAGVMQNPRHLVRRRGQEARLRCSPMKGHSHVYWYRQLPEEGLKFMVYLQKENIIDESGMPKERFSAEFPKEGPSILRIQQVVRGDSAAYFCASSPTGQGSNSPLHFGNGTRLTVT.

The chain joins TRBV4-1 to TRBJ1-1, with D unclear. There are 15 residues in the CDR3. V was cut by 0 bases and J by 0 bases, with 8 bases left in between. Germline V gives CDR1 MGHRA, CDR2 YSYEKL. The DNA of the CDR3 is TGCGCCAGCAGCCAAGATGCGGTTTTGAACACTGAAGCTTTCTTT. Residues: CASSQDAVLNTEAFF.

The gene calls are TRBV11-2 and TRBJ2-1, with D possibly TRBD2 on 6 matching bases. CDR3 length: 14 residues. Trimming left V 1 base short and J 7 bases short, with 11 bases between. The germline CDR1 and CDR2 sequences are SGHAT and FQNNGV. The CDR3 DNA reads TGTGCCAGCAGCTTAGCGGGAGTTATAAATGAGCAGTTCTTC. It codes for CASSLAGVINEQFF.

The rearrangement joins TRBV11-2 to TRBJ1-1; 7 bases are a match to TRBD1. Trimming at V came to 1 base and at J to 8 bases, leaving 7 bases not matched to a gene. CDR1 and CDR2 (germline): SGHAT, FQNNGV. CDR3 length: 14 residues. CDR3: CASSLVQVGGEAFF. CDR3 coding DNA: TGTGCCAGCAGCTTAGTCCAGGTAGGGGGCGAAGCTTTCTTT.

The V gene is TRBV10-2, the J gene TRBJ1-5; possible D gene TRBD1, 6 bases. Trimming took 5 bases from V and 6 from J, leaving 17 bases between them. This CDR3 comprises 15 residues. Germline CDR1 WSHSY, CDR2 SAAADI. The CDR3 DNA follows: TGCGCCAGCAGTCCCAGCTACAGGGCGACTCAGCCCCAGCATTTT. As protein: CASSPSYRATQPQHF.

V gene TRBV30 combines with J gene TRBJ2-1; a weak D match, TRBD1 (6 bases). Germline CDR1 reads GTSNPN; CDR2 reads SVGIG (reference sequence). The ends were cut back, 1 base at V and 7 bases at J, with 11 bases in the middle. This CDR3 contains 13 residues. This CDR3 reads CAWSGSQGNEQFF. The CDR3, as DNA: TGTGCCTGGAGTGGGTCCCAGGGGAATGAGCAGTTCTTC.

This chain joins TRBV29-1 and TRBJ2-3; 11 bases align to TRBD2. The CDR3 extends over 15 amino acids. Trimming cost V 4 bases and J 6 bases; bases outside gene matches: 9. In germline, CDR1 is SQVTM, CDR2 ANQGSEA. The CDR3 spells CSVVGLAGGSDTQYF. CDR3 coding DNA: TGCAGCGTTGTGGGGCTAGCGGGGGGCAGCGATACGCAGTATTTT.

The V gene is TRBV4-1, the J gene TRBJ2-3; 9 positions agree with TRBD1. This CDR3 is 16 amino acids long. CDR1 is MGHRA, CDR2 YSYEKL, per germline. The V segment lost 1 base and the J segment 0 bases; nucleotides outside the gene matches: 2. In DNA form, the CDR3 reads TGCGCCAGCAGCCAAGCTGGGACAGGGAGCACAGATACGCAGTATTTT. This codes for CASSQAGTGSTDTQYF.

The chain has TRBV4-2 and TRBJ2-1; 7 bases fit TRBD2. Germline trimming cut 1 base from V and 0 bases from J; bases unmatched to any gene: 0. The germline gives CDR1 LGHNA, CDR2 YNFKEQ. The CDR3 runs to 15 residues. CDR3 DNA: TGTGCCAGCAGCCAAGCTAGCGGCTCCTACAATGAGCAGTTCTTC. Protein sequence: CASSQASGSYNEQFF.

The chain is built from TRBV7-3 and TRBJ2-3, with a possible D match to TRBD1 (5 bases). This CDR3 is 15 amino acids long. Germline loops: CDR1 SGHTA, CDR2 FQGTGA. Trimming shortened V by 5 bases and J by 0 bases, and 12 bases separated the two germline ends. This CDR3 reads CASSPRAGSTDTQYF. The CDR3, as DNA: TGTGCCAGCAGCCCCAGGGCAGGGAGCACAGATACGCAGTATTTT.

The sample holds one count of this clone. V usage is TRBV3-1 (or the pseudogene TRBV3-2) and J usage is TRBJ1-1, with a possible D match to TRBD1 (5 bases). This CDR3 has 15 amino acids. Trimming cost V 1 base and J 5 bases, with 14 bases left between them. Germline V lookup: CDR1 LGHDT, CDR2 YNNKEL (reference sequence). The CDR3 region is CASSQVGGRATEAFF. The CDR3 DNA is TGTGCCAGCAGCCAAGTTGGGGGGAGGGCGACTGAAGCTTTCTTT.

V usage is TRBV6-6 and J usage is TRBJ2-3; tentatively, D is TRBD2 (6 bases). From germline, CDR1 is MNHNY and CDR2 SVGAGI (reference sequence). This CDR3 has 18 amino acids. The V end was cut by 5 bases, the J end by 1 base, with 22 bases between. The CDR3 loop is CASSPGLSKSSGTDTQYF. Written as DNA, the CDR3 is TGTGCCAGCAGTCCCGGTTTGTCCAAGTCTAGCGGCACAGATACGCAGTATTTT.